This TCR beta chain originates from a study of cytomegalovirus exposure and HLA in healthy donors. About the research overall: Per a later analysis, the 666 first-cohort and some 110 validation repertoires shared one platform.

Study findings and constraints: Using the classifier, cytomegalovirus status was reportedly diagnosed with high specificity and sensitivity. Among TCR sequences, most were rare, though some public TCRs appeared in many donors. Specificity for CMV antigens was confirmed in vitro for a few of the CMV-associated chains.

Sequencing was performed with immunoSEQ multiplex PCR; in TCRdb, only in-frame clones are kept and a portion is missing. This table holds tens of thousands of clones, around 95% found once. On this clone: The antigen is undetermined.

Germline loops: CDR1 SGHNT, CDR2 YYREEE (reference sequence). The CDR3 is 14 amino acids. The trim removed 5 bases at V and 3 bases at J, leaving 6 bases unmatched. The chain employs TRBV5-4 and TRBJ2-7, with 9 nucleotides matching TRBD1. The source of this sequence is a man younger than 30 in good health and CMV-seropositive. Sequences were obtained from PBMCs. The CDR3 loop reads CASSLQGAIYEQYF. The CDR3 bases are TGTGCCAGCAGTTTACAGGGGGCTATCTACGAGCAGTACTTC.